This TCR beta chain was profiled in a study of T cells in Graves' hyperthyroidism and ophthalmopathy. From RNA transcripts, TCR beta CDR3 regions were amplified. The primer set for the first-round RT-PCR of the TCR CDR3 was HTBI. TCRdb re-derived calls from the multiplex PCR reads in MiXCR, one entry per CDR3 protein. In the table there are approximately 330,000 distinct CDR3 sequences, 21% of which are singletons. Extraction of PBMCs used approximately 10 ml of fresh peripheral blood. Study conclusions and caveats: In validation, the model predicted ophthalmopathy. These predictions came a median about 6 months before onset.

Trimming took 5 bases from V and 5 from J; bases not matched to a gene: 7. The CDR3 runs 14 residues. Germline lookup yields CDR1 MNHNS and CDR2 SASEGT. Regarding this clonotype: The antigen remains unidentified.

The receptor was isolated from a woman between 45 and 60 years old with Graves' hyperthyroidism. The rearrangement joins TRBV6-1 to TRBJ2-3; 7 bases line up with TRBD2. The specimen was blood. DNA for the CDR3: TGTGCCAGCAGTTCCAGGACTAGAGGAGATACGCAGTATTTT. Translated: CASSSRTRGDTQYF.